This TCR beta chain is drawn from a study of blood T cell repertoires in COVID-19. Overall study context: Samples representing acute and convalescent COVID-19 were sourced from the United States, Italy and Spain. Sources were T cells, B-cell-depleted T cells, or PBMCs; the material itself was cDNA or gDNA.

The CDR3 has 15 residues. Germline V gene lookup returns CDR1 ENHRY and CDR2 SYGVKD. V gave up 2 bases and J gave up 4 bases, with 12 bases separating them. Cohorts were based on clinical histories the participants reported. Two negative PCRs, clearance, or symptom resolution were required of recovered Cohort 3 donors. Clones were sequenced by immunoSEQ multiplex PCR, and TCRdb holds only the in-frame ones, with some missing. In the table there are roughly 170,000 clones, approximately 87% of which are singletons. V is TRBV10-3 and J is TRBJ2-4, with a tentative D call TRBD1 (5 bases). This TCR came from a woman aged 50 to 60 who had recovered from COVID-19. The sequencing sample was made of PBMCs or T cells enriched from blood (not recorded which). The CDR3 here is CAISEGGNRKNIQYF. The CDR3 nucleotides are TGTGCCATCAGTGAGGGTGGAAACAGGAAAAACATTCAGTACTTC.